One sample yielded the 24 T cell receptor beta chains listed below, sequenced in a study of T cell repertoires in cytomegalovirus infection. TCRdb reprocessed the reads via MiXCR and lists one record per CDR3 protein. In the table there are 400,000 to 550,000 distinct CDR3 sequences, approximately 11% of which are singletons. The specimen sequenced was PBMCs. The receptors were gathered from a human donor in good health (CMV status not recorded). Some clones in this sample may be carry-over from other donors' samples.

Ten or more counts support this clonotype. The V call is TRBV28, the J call TRBJ2-7, with 7 nucleotides matching TRBD2. The CDR3 spans 14 residues. V gave up 5 bases and J gave up 5 bases; unmatched junction bases: 9. Looked up from germline, CDR1 is MDHEN and CDR2 is SYDVKM. The CDR3 sequence is CASSPPTSVHEQYF. In nucleotides, the CDR3 is TGTGCCAGCAGTCCTCCTACTAGCGTCCACGAGCAGTACTTC.

The CDR3 sequence: CAWTRDLSSYNEQFF. The CDR3 coding sequence is TGTGCCTGGACCCGGGATCTGAGCTCCTACAATGAGCAGTTCTTC. The chain has TRBV30 and TRBJ2-1, with D possibly being TRBD2 (5 bases). The V and J ends lost 4 bases and 0 bases respectively, with 13 bases between them. The CDR3 extends over 15 amino acids. Per the germline V gene, CDR1 is GTSNPN and CDR2 is SVGIG (reference sequence). Variable domain in full (rest from reference TRBV30 and TRBJ2-1): SQTIHQWPATLVQPVGSPLSLECTVEGTSNPNLYWYRQAAGRGLQLLFYSVGIGQISSEVPQNLSASRPQDRQFILSSKKLLLSDSGFYLCAWTRDLSSYNEQFFGPGTRLTVL.

The V and J genes are TRBV25-1 and TRBJ2-7, with TRBD1 identical over 7 bases. CDR3 size: 15 residues. V lost 1 base to trimming and J lost 5 bases; unmatched junction nucleotides: 8. CDR1 is MGHDK, CDR2 SYGVNS, per germline. CDR3 loop: CASSEWIDRAHEQYF. CDR3 sequence (DNA): TGTGCCAGCAGTGAATGGATCGACAGGGCCCACGAGCAGTACTTC.

This clonotype came up many times. The rearrangement joins TRBV7-9 to TRBJ1-1, with D possibly TRBD1 on 6 matching bases. The CDR3 consists of 14 residues. The germline V gene encodes CDR1 SEHNR and CDR2 FQNEAQ (reference sequence). V gave up 5 bases and J gave up 4 bases, with 14 bases separating them. CDR3 loop: CASSQHRQVTEAFF. The DNA of the CDR3 is TGTGCCAGCAGCCAACATCGACAGGTCACTGAAGCTTTCTTT.

This clonotype was recorded many times. The chain combines TRBV18 with TRBJ1-1; D remains unclear. Trimming pared 1 base from V and 1 base from J, leaving 7 bases between. The CDR3 runs 14 residues. The germline V gene encodes CDR1 KGHSH and CDR2 LQKENI. The CDR3 DNA follows: TGTGCCAGCTCACCACAGGAGAGGAACACTGAAGCTTTCTTT. As protein: CASSPQERNTEAFF.

This clonotype appeared many times. This sequence joins TRBV28 and TRBJ2-2; D remains ambiguous. This CDR3 contains 16 residues. Trimming cost V 5 bases and J 0 bases, with 13 bases left between them. From germline, CDR1 is MDHEN and CDR2 SYDVKM. As DNA, the CDR3 is TGTGCCAGCAGTCCCGAGGCGCCGCCGAACACCGGGGAGCTGTTTTTT. This encodes CASSPEAPPNTGELFF.

This clonotype has only a few counts. The rearrangement links TRBV6-6 to TRBJ2-3; 12 bases fit TRBD2. The CDR3 extends over 18 amino acids. Germline values: CDR1 MNHNY, CDR2 SVGAGI (reference sequence). Unmatched junction bases numbered 6, after V lost 2 bases and J lost 0 bases. CDR3 protein: CASSYPLAGGSSTDTQYF. The CDR3 DNA sequence: TGTGCCAGCAGTTACCCTCTAGCGGGGGGGTCTAGCACAGATACGCAGTATTTT.

This chain links TRBV6-6 with TRBJ1-4; perhaps TRBD1 as D (6 bases). This CDR3 spans 15 amino acids. V lost 6 bases and J 7 bases, leaving 18 bases between the germline ends. The germline gives CDR1 MNHNY, CDR2 SVGAGI (reference sequence). The CDR3 DNA is TGTGCCAGCAGCCTAAAGGCCGGGGGCAGTGAAAAACTGTTTTTT. Encoded protein: CASSLKAGGSEKLFF.

This clonotype was counted only a few times. The J gene is TRBJ1-5, the V gene TRBV6-6; TRBD1 agrees at 9 bases. The CDR3 has 15 residues. Germline CDR1 and CDR2: MNHNY and SVGAGI (reference sequence). Losses at the gene ends were 0 bases for V and 7 bases for J; bases not matched to a gene: 4. CDR3 amino acids: CASSYSGTGRQPQHF. CDR3 nucleotides: TGTGCCAGCAGTTACTCGGGGACAGGGAGACAGCCCCAGCATTTT.

In this sample, this clonotype turned up a few times. J is TRBJ1-1 and V is TRBV20-1; possibly TRBD1 for D (5 bases). The ends were cut back, 0 bases at V and 1 base at J, with 12 bases in the middle. This CDR3 spans 15 amino acids. Germline V gives CDR1 DFQATT, CDR2 SNEGSKA (reference sequence). This CDR3 is CSARDFTGGNTEAFF. The CDR3 region has the DNA TGCAGTGCTAGAGACTTTACAGGAGGGAACACTGAAGCTTTCTTT.

This clonotype was detected ten times or more. This sequence joins TRBV5-5 and TRBJ1-3; the D gene is possibly TRBD1 (6 bases). Germline loops: CDR1 SGHKS, CDR2 YYEKEE (reference sequence). V was pared by 4 bases and J by 0 bases, with 14 bases between. This CDR3 is 16 amino acids long. CDR3 DNA sequence: TGTGCCAGCAGCCCCTCGACAGGCCCCTCTGGAAACACCATATATTTT. Translated, it gives CASSPSTGPSGNTIYF.

This clonotype was counted ten times or more. The rearrangement joins TRBV20-1 to TRBJ2-7; tentative D call: TRBD2 (6 bases). This CDR3 spans 12 amino acids. V lost 6 bases and J 2 bases, leaving 11 bases between the germline ends. Germline CDR1 is DFQATT and CDR2 is SNEGSKA (reference sequence). The CDR3 loop is CSAVAVTYEQYF. CDR3 sequence (DNA): TGCAGTGCAGTAGCGGTTACCTACGAGCAGTACTTC.

V is TRBV28 and J is TRBJ1-1, with unresolved D. This CDR3 comprises 16 residues. The germline V gene encodes CDR1 MDHEN and CDR2 SYDVKM. Trimming removed 5 bases at V and 1 base at J, with 17 bases between. Here the CDR3 reads CASSTGAGSENTEAFF. Here the CDR3 DNA reads TGTGCCAGCAGTACGGGAGCCGGGAGCGAGAACACTGAAGCTTTCTTT. Full variable domain (missing parts from reference TRBV28 and TRBJ1-1): DVKVTQSSRYLVKRTGEKVFLECVQDMDHENMFWYRQDPGLGLRLIYFSYDVKMKEKGDIPEGYSVSREKKERFSLILESASTNQTSMYLCASSTGAGSENTEAFFGQGTRLTVV.

The table lists this clonotype with many counts. This chain joins TRBV11-2 and TRBJ2-2, with TRBD1 matching 10 bases. The CDR3 sequence is 16 residues long. The germline gives CDR1 SGHAT, CDR2 FQNNGV. J gave up 4 bases and V 1 base, and 3 bases lay outside the gene matches. In DNA form, the CDR3 reads TGTGCCAGCAGCTTAGGACAGGGGGCGCGCACCGGGGAGCTGTTTTTT. It is translated as CASSLGQGARTGELFF.

This clonotype was observed at least ten times. This chain connects TRBV5-4 to TRBJ2-7; unclear D gene. The CDR3 loop spans 14 amino acids. Per germline, CDR1 SGHNT and CDR2 YYREEE (reference sequence). V was pared by 3 bases and J by 3 bases, with 13 bases between. CDR3 amino acids: CASSSDGPYYEQYF. The CDR3 DNA reads TGTGCCAGCAGCTCTGACGGGCCCTACTACGAGCAGTACTTC.

The chain combines TRBV6-1 with TRBJ2-4; 8 nucleotides agree with TRBD1. Germline V gives CDR1 MNHNS, CDR2 SASEGT. The CDR3 spans 15 residues. V lost 6 bases and J lost 8; bases outside the gene matches: 12. CDR3 in amino acids: CASREDRVVEDIQYF. The DNA of the CDR3 is TGTGCCAGCAGGGAGGACAGGGTGGTGGAGGACATTCAGTACTTC.

This clonotype was recorded at least ten times. The chain employs TRBV6-2 or TRBV6-3 and TRBJ2-7; 11 nucleotides align to TRBD2. The trim removed 6 bases at V and 4 bases at J, leaving 8 bases unmatched. The CDR3 is made up of 15 amino acids. The germline CDR1 and CDR2 sequences are MNHEY and SVGEGT. The CDR3 is CASRRGLAEFYEQYF. The CDR3 nucleotides read TGTGCCAGCAGACGGGGACTAGCGGAATTTTACGAGCAGTACTTC.

The V gene is TRBV28, the J gene TRBJ1-6; 8 bases are shared with TRBD1. Trimming at V came to 3 bases and at J to 0 bases, leaving 10 bases not matched to a gene. The CDR3 spans 19 residues. Germline-derived CDR1 and CDR2 are MDHEN and SYDVKM. Written as DNA, the CDR3 is TGTGCCAGCAGTTTTGGGGACAGGAGATACAGCTCCTATAATTCACCCCTCCACTTT. Translated: CASSFGDRRYSSYNSPLHF.

The chain joins TRBV29-1 to TRBJ2-7, with TRBD2 identical over 11 bases. This CDR3 region has 13 residues. The V gene end was trimmed by 5 bases and the J gene end by 3 bases; junction bases not matched to a gene: 3. CDR1 is SQVTM, CDR2 ANQGSEA, per germline. The CDR3 DNA reads as TGCAGCGTTCTCGGGACTAGCGGCTACGAGCAGTACTTC. It codes for CSVLGTSGYEQYF.

The sample holds a few counts of this clonotype. The chain's CDR3 is CATSDLDSIGCYSNQPQHF. DNA for the CDR3: TGTGCCACCAGTGACCTCGACAGTATAGGTTGTTATAGCAATCAGCCCCAGCATTTT. The chain has TRBV24-1 and TRBJ1-5, with D perhaps TRBD1 (5 bases). This CDR3 contains 19 residues. From germline, CDR1 is KGHDR and CDR2 SFDVKD. V dropped 4 bases and J dropped 0 bases, with 21 bases sitting between them.

This clonotype was counted ten times or more. This chain joins TRBV28 and TRBJ2-7; 7 nucleotides line up with TRBD2. Germline V CDR1 and CDR2: MDHEN, SYDVKM. The CDR3 extends over 15 amino acids. V dropped 5 bases and J dropped 0; count of bases not matched to a gene: 7. The CDR3 nucleotides read TGTGCCAGCAGTGTCTTGGGAGGGAGCTCCTACGAGCAGTACTTC. Protein product: CASSVLGGSSYEQYF.

This clonotype was seen ten or more times. This chain links TRBV19 with TRBJ1-1; a possible D gene is TRBD1 (6 bases). Germline values: CDR1 LNHDA, CDR2 SQIVND (reference sequence). The length of the CDR3 is 15 residues. Trimming stripped 6 bases from V and 0 bases from J, with 14 bases between. The CDR3: CASSALGQMNTEAFF. The DNA for the CDR3 is TGTGCCAGTAGCGCCCTCGGACAGATGAACACTGAAGCTTTCTTT.

The chain is built from TRBV20-1 and TRBJ2-3; D is perhaps TRBD1 (6 bases). V lost 0 bases and J lost 6, with 16 bases in between. Germline V gene sequence: CDR1 DFQATT, CDR2 SNEGSKA (reference sequence). This CDR3 spans 15 amino acids. The CDR3 is CSARDPTGIGDTQYF. The CDR3 bases are TGCAGTGCTAGAGACCCGACAGGTATCGGCGATACGCAGTATTTT.

This clonotype showed up many times. This chain uses TRBV12-3 or TRBV12-4 with TRBJ1-2, with D possibly TRBD1 on 5 matching bases. With 6 bases removed from V and 0 bases from J, the gap between germline ends came to 8 bases. This CDR3 is 13 amino acids long. CDR3 sequence (DNA): TGTGCCAGCAGCCCAGGGTCTAACTATGGCTACACCTTC. This gives the protein CASSPGSNYGYTF.